This TCR beta chain was sequenced in a study of immune evolution from preneoplasia to lung adenocarcinoma. Broader study findings: Top clone frequencies peaked in normal lung, apparently declining through invasive adenocarcinoma. Later-stage lesions appeared to have more T cells, more diversity, less clonality.

Comment on this clone: Antigen: not known.

Sequenced by immunoSEQ multiplex PCR; TCRdb stores in-frame clones only, minus some. Of about 11,000 clones in the sample, 65% to 80% are singletons; the top ten hold around 28%. Between about 2014 and 2018, patients underwent resection in Japan or China. Histologic diagnosis was independently verified by two lung pathologists. CDR1 SNHLY and CDR2 FYNNEI come from the germline V gene. V lost 6 bases to trimming and J lost 1 base, with 10 bases between them. The CDR3 loop spans 13 amino acids. What was sequenced was FFPE normal lung tissue adjacent to the tumor. The sequence was obtained from a person in their sixties with lung adenocarcinoma. Some clones in this sample may be carry-over from other donors' samples. The rearrangement links TRBV2 to TRBJ2-7; D not resolved. CDR3 loop: CASSSVRSYEQYF. CDR3 in DNA: TGTGCCAGCAGCTCTGTGAGGTCCTACGAGCAGTACTTC.